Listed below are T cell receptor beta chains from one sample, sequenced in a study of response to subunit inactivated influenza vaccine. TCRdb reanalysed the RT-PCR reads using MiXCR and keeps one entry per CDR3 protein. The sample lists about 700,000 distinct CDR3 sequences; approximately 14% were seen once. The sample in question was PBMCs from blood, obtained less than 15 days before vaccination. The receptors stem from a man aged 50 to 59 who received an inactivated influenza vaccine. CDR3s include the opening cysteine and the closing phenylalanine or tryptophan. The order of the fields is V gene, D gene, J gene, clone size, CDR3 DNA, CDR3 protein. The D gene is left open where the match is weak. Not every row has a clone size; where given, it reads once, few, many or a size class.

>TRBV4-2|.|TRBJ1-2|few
TGTGCCAGCAGCCAAGATCAGGACAGCGGATATGGCTACACCTTC
CASSQDQDSGYGYTF
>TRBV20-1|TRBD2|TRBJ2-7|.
TGCAGTGCAACTCTCACTAGCGGAGGCCACTACGAGCAGTACTTC
CSATLTSGGHYEQYF
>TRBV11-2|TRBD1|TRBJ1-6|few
TGTGCCAGCAGCCTGGTCCCGGGACAGGGGCAGAGCTCCTATAATTCACCCCTCCACTTT
CASSLVPGQGQSSYNSPLHF
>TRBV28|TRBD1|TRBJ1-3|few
TGTGCCAGCAGGCCTCTGACCGGGACAGGGGGCGGAAACACCATATATTTT
CASRPLTGTGGGNTIYF
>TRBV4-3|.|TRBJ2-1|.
TGCGCCAGCAGCCAAGATTGGGGGCTATTATCCTACAATGAGCAGTTCTTC
CASSQDWGLLSYNEQFF
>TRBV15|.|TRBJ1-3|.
TGTGCCACCAGTCCTGACCGAATCTCTGGAAACACCATATATTTT
CATSPDRISGNTIYF
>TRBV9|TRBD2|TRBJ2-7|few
TGTGCCAGCAGCGTAGAGAGACTAGCGGGAGGCAACACCTACGAGCAGTACTTC
CASSVERLAGGNTYEQYF
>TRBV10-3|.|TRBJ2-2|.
TGTGCCATCAGTGGGGGGCCCTCACACCCCCCCGGGGAGCTGTTTTTT
CAISGGPSHPPGELFF
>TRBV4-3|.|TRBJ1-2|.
TGCGCCAGCAGCCAAGATTGGAGTGGGGGCTACACCTTC
CASSQDWSGGYTF
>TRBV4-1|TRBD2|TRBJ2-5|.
TGCGCCAGCAGCCGCTCTAGCGGGTTACAAGAGACCCAGTACTTC
CASSRSSGLQETQYF
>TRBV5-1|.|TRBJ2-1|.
TGCGCCAGCAGCTTGTCTCAGGTCCCAACTGAGCAGTTCTTC
CASSLSQVPTEQFF
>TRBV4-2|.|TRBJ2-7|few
TGTGCCAGCAGCGGCGGGGTAGGGTTGGGATACGAGCAGTACTTC
CASSGGVGLGYEQYF
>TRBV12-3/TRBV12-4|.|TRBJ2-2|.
TGTGCCAGCAGTTCTGGGACAAGGAACACCGGGGAGCTGTTTTTT
CASSSGTRNTGELFF
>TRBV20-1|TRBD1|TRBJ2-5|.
TGCAGTGCTGGGCGGGACAGGGGAGTTGGGGAGACCCTGTACTTC
CSAGRDRGVGETLYF
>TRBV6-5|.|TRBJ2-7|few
TGTGCCAGCAGTTACTTCAGGGGGGGCGAGCAGTACTTC
CASSYFRGGEQYF
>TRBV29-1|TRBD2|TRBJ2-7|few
TGCAGCGTTGAAATCGCTAGCGGGAGGCCTAGGTCCTCCTACGAGCAGTACTTC
CSVEIASGRPRSSYEQYF
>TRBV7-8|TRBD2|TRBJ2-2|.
TGTGCCAGCAGCCGTAGTGGACTAGTATTTTCCGGGGAGCTGTTTTTT
CASSRSGLVFSGELFF
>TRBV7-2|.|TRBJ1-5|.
TGTGCCAGCAGCTTAGGATCTTGGTTCCGGGATCAGCCCCAGCATTTT
CASSLGSWFRDQPQHF
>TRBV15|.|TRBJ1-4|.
TGTGCCACCAGCAGAGATATCAGCGGAGGGAATGAAAAACTGTTTTTT
CATSRDISGGNEKLFF
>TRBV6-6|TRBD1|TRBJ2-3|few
TGTGCCGCCCACAGGGGCCACACAGATACGCAGTATTTT
CAAHRGHTDTQYF